This TCR beta chain was retrieved from a study of control samples from healthy donors and cancer patients. This CDR3 contains 13 residues. Trimming took 6 bases from V and 4 from J; bases not matched to a gene: 3. Germline CDR1 and CDR2: MNHEY and SVGAGI. Only in-frame clones appear in the TCRdb table, and some are missing; sequencing was by immunoSEQ multiplex PCR. The repertoire consists of some 150,000 clones, with 91% occurring once and the leading ten covering about 1.4%. V gene TRBV6-5 combines with J gene TRBJ1-2; 9 bases are shared with TRBD1. Material: blood. The TCR sequence derives from a woman aged 30 to 39 in good health. DNA for the CDR3: TGTGCCAGCAGCCTACAGGGGGCCTATGGCTACACCTTC. Translating it yields CASSLQGAYGYTF.